Each of the 26 T cell receptor beta chains below was sequenced from the same sample in a study of T cell repertoires in cytomegalovirus infection. TCRdb analysed the reads with MiXCR anew, one entry per CDR3 protein. Found here are approximately 250,000 distinct CDR3 sequences, about 12% of them singletons; the top ten hold about 1.5%. Sequencing was performed on PBMCs. The origin of the receptors is a human donor in good health (CMV status not recorded). Some clones in this sample may be carry-over from other donors' samples.

The chain is built from TRBV29-1 and TRBJ2-5, with a weak D call TRBD2 (7 bases). This CDR3 comprises 13 residues. Per the germline V gene, CDR1 is SQVTM and CDR2 is ANQGSEA. Trimming left V 7 bases short and J 5 bases short, with 17 bases between. The CDR3 coding sequence is TGCAGCGCTCGGAGGGGGGGCGCGGAGACCCAGTACTTC. Translated, it gives CSARRGGAETQYF.

Of note for this clonotype: Since a much larger clone is just one base distant, this may be a read error. The conserved closing phenylalanine or tryptophan is absent in this CDR3, likely reflecting a read error. J is TRBJ2-1 and V is TRBV7-2; maybe TRBD2 (6 bases). Germline V gives CDR1 SGHTA, CDR2 FQGNSA. This CDR3 is built from 14 residues. The CDR3 DNA is TGTGCCAGCAGCCTAGCGTTCCTTTTGAATGAGCAGTTCTCC. Residues: CASSLAFLLNEQFS.

Only a few counts were recorded for this clonotype. This chain links TRBV12-3 or TRBV12-4 with TRBJ1-5; no clear D gene. This CDR3 region has 16 residues. V lost 3 bases and J 1 base, leaving 13 bases between the germline ends. In DNA form, the CDR3 reads TGTGCCAGCAGTTTCGCGGGCTTTGGAAGCAATCAGCCCCAGCATTTT. Translation gives CASSFAGFGSNQPQHF.

This clonotype was seen a few times. The rearrangement links TRBV28 to TRBJ2-3, with TRBD2 matching over 7 bases. This CDR3 is built from 16 residues. Per the germline V gene, CDR1 is MDHEN and CDR2 is SYDVKM. With 6 bases clipped from V and 3 bases from J, the junction kept 12 bases outside the gene matches. In DNA form, the CDR3 reads TGTGCCAGCAGCCCCGGTGGAGCGGGAAGGACAGATACGCAGTATTTT. This gives the protein CASSPGGAGRTDTQYF.

This clonotype has ten or more counts. The chain carries TRBV7-3 and TRBJ2-1; tentatively, D is TRBD1 or TRBD2 (5 bases each). Germline CDR1 SGHTA, CDR2 FQGTGA. The CDR3 loop spans 15 amino acids. Trimming left V 5 bases short and J 0 bases short, with 11 bases between. CDR3 amino acids: CASSNEGPSYNEQFF. For the CDR3, the DNA is TGTGCCAGCAGCAACGAGGGACCCTCCTACAATGAGCAGTTCTTC. The whole variable domain, filled in from reference TRBV7-3 and TRBJ2-1, reads GAGVSQTPSNKVTEKGKYVELRCDPISGHTALYWYRQSLGQGPEFLIYFQGTGAADDSGLPNDRFFAVRPEGSVSTLKIQRTERGDSAVYLCASSNEGPSYNEQFFGPGTRLTVL.

This clonotype appeared many times. The V gene is TRBV7-2, the J gene TRBJ2-5, with D unclear. V lost 0 bases, J lost 5 bases, and 13 bases lay in between. Germline V CDR1 and CDR2: SGHTA, FQGNSA. This CDR3 comprises 15 residues. The CDR3 DNA reads TGTGCCAGCAGCTTAGCCTTCGCTTCGACGGAGACCCAGTACTTC. Translated: CASSLAFASTETQYF. The whole variable domain, remainder taken from reference TRBV7-2 and TRBJ2-5, is GAGVSQSPSNKVTEKGKDVELRCDPISGHTALYWYRQSLGQGLEFLIYFQGNSAPDKSGLPSDRFSAERTGGSVSTLTIQRTQQEDSAVYLCASSLAFASTETQYFGPGTRLLVL.

The J gene is TRBJ2-7, the V gene TRBV5-6; TRBD1 agrees at 8 bases. The V segment lost 4 bases and the J segment 3 bases; nucleotides outside the gene matches: 6. The germline V gene encodes CDR1 SGHDT and CDR2 YYEEEE. There are 14 residues in the CDR3. CDR3 sequence (DNA): TGTGCCAGCAGCCCAACAGGGGGAGACTACGAGCAGTACTTC. Translating it yields CASSPTGGDYEQYF.

This clonotype was observed many times. This rearrangement joins TRBV7-2 to TRBJ2-5; D perhaps matches TRBD2 (5 bases). The CDR3 contains 15 residues. V lost 1 base to trimming and J lost 5 bases, with 14 bases between them. CDR1 is SGHTA and CDR2 is FQGNSA in the germline V gene. The CDR3 region has the DNA TGTGCCAGCAGCTTAGATCTCCTCGGAGGCGAGACCCAGTACTTC. Its protein product is CASSLDLLGGETQYF.

This clonotype has only a few counts. J is TRBJ1-2 and V is TRBV20-1; 7 nucleotides align to TRBD1. This CDR3 has 11 amino acids. CDR1 and CDR2 from the germline V gene are DFQATT and SNEGSKA (reference sequence). V shed 6 bases, J shed 4 bases, and the junction held 2 bases outside the gene matches. CDR3 nucleotide sequence: TGCAGTGCCAGGGACAGCTATGGCTACACCTTC. Its translation is CSARDSYGYTF.

This clonotype came up many times. The chain is built from TRBV7-9 and TRBJ2-5; TRBD1 matches 7 bases. The trim removed 4 bases at V and 13 bases at J, leaving 18 bases unmatched. CDR3 size: 15 residues. In germline, CDR1 is SEHNR, CDR2 FQNEAQ (reference sequence). CDR3 nucleotide sequence: TGTGCCAGCAGCTCCACCACTCCCGACACGGGACAGCGGTACTTC. This sequence encodes CASSSTTPDTGQRYF. The complete variable domain, with remaining parts taken from reference TRBV7-9 and TRBJ2-5, reads DTGVSQNPRHKITKRGQNVTFRCDPISEHNRLYWYRQTLGQGPEFLTYFQNEAQLEKSRLLSDRFSAERPKGSFSTLEIQRTEQGDSAMYLCASSSTTPDTGQRYFGPGTRLLVL.

The V gene is TRBV24-1, the J gene TRBJ1-1; a weak D match, TRBD1 (5 bases). V was trimmed by 2 bases and J by 7 bases, leaving 7 bases between them. The CDR3 is made up of 12 amino acids. Germline V CDR1 and CDR2: KGHDR, SFDVKD. The CDR3 loop is CATSDWGSEAFF. DNA of the CDR3: TGTGCCACCAGTGATTGGGGGAGTGAAGCTTTCTTT.

The CDR3 region is CASNPGLAISYEQYF. In DNA, the CDR3 is TGTGCCAGCAACCCGGGACTAGCGATCTCCTACGAGCAGTACTTC. This chain joins TRBV12-3 or TRBV12-4 and TRBJ2-7, with 10 bases aligning to TRBD2. The CDR3 has 15 residues. The V segment lost 7 bases and the J segment 0 bases; nucleotides outside the gene matches: 6.

The V and J genes are TRBV24-1 and TRBJ2-1; D is perhaps TRBD1 (5 bases). Looked up from germline, CDR1 is KGHDR and CDR2 is SFDVKD. The CDR3 is 14 residues long. V lost 3 bases, J lost 10 bases, and 15 bases lay in between. CDR3 coding DNA: TGTGCCACCAGTGATGGGGCTAGTCGGTGGGAGCAGTTCTTC. This translates into CATSDGASRWEQFF.

This clonotype was seen many times. The rearrangement links TRBV5-6 to TRBJ2-5; D remains unclear. Germline assignment: CDR1 SGHDT and CDR2 YYEEEE. The CDR3 length is 14 residues. Trimming removed 3 bases at V and 1 base at J, with 10 bases between. The CDR3 spells CASSSIGPQETQYF. CDR3 DNA: TGTGCCAGCAGCTCAATCGGGCCCCAAGAGACCCAGTACTTC.

This clonotype was seen repeatedly, ten times or more. V is TRBV7-2 and J is TRBJ1-5, with D hard to call. With 5 bases removed from V and 4 bases from J, the gap between germline ends came to 15 bases. Germline V gene data show CDR1 as SGHTA and CDR2 as FQGNSA. This CDR3 is built from 15 residues. For the CDR3, the DNA is TGTGCCAGCAGCCCCTTCGGGGAATCTAATCAGCCCCAGCATTTT. This codes for CASSPFGESNQPQHF.

The genes are TRBV19 and TRBJ2-3; 9 bases fit TRBD1. With V trimmed by 7 bases and J by 5 bases, 10 bases remained unmatched. Germline-derived CDR1 and CDR2 are LNHDA and SQIVND (reference sequence). The CDR3 is made up of 15 amino acids. The CDR3 DNA follows: TGTGCCAGTACCCCCCCGGGACAGGGCATAGATACGCAGTATTTT. Translation: CASTPPGQGIDTQYF.

The chain couples TRBV18 to TRBJ1-2; no definite D call. Trimming stripped 6 bases from V and 7 bases from J, with 15 bases between. CDR3 length: 13 amino acids. Germline CDR1 is KGHSH and CDR2 is LQKENI. The CDR3 DNA sequence: TGTGCCAGCTCCCCGGAGGAAGGGAGTGGCTACACCTTC. It translates to CASSPEEGSGYTF.

This clonotype occurred many times. CDR3 DNA: TGTGCCAGCGGTTCTAGCGGGAGCCGTACGCAGTATTTT. Its translation: CASGSSGSRTQYF. This chain connects TRBV27 to TRBJ2-3; 10 nucleotides agree with TRBD2. The CDR3 covers 13 residues. In germline, CDR1 is MNHEY, CDR2 SMNVEV (reference sequence). Trimming took 8 bases from V and 8 from J; bases not matched to a gene: 7.

This clonotype was observed a handful of times. The genes are TRBV4-3 and TRBJ2-2, with a possible D match to TRBD1 (7 bases). Trimming took 0 bases from V and 3 from J, leaving 11 bases between them. The germline CDR1 and CDR2 sequences are LGHNA and YSLEER. CDR3 size: 16 residues. DNA of the CDR3: TGCGCCAGCAGCCAAGATCGGAGGGGGCACACCGGGGAGCTGTTTTTT. This translates into CASSQDRRGHTGELFF.

The chain joins TRBV9 to TRBJ2-1, with 7 bases identical to TRBD2. After removal of 6 bases from V and 0 bases from J, the junction contained 9 bases not matched to a gene. The germline V gene encodes CDR1 SGDLS and CDR2 YYNGEE. The CDR3 totals 16 residues. In DNA form, the CDR3 reads TGTGCCAGCACCAGCCCGGGCGGGGGCTCCTACAATGAGCAGTTCTTC. It encodes CASTSPGGGSYNEQFF.

The CDR3: CASSLMPGVNTEAFF. The CDR3 region has the DNA TGTGCCAGCAGCTTAATGCCGGGGGTGAACACTGAAGCTTTCTTT. This chain joins TRBV7-3 and TRBJ1-1; D perhaps matches TRBD1 (5 bases). The CDR3 runs 15 residues. The germline CDR1 and CDR2 sequences are SGHTA and FQGTGA. Trimming took off 1 base at V and 0 bases at J, with 9 bases between the two ends.

Only a few counts were recorded for this clonotype. This sequence joins TRBV7-3 and TRBJ1-2, with TRBD1 identical over 8 bases. V gave up 3 bases and J gave up 4 bases; unmatched junction bases: 10. The germline V gene has CDR1 SGHTA and CDR2 FQGTGA. The CDR3 sequence is 16 residues long. The CDR3 protein is CASSLGGAGGAYGYTF. The CDR3, as DNA: TGTGCCAGCAGCTTGGGAGGGGCAGGGGGCGCCTATGGCTACACCTTC.

The chain carries TRBV7-2 and TRBJ1-1, with D hard to call. The germline gives CDR1 SGHTA, CDR2 FQGNSA. Trimming left V 0 bases short and J 10 bases short, with 9 bases between. The CDR3 extends over 12 amino acids. In DNA form, the CDR3 reads TGTGCCAGCAGCTTAGCGATCGTACCAGCTTTCTTT. Translated, it gives CASSLAIVPAFF.

The J gene is TRBJ2-7, the V gene TRBV20-1; 11 bases agree with TRBD2. Germline V lookup: CDR1 DFQATT, CDR2 SNEGSKA (reference sequence). Trimming took 6 bases from V and 4 from J; bases not matched to a gene: 11. The CDR3 is 15 amino acids. CDR3 sequence: CSAPDSLAGGYEQYF. In DNA, the CDR3 is TGCAGTGCCCCTGACTCGCTAGCGGGGGGATACGAGCAGTACTTC.

This clonotype was seen repeatedly, ten times or more. This chain links TRBV2 with TRBJ2-2; TRBD1 agrees at 7 bases. The CDR3 is 14 amino acids. From germline, CDR1 is SNHLY and CDR2 FYNNEI. The V segment lost 4 bases and the J segment 5 bases; nucleotides outside the gene matches: 4. This CDR3 is CASSVTGATGELFF. The DNA of the CDR3 is TGTGCCAGCAGTGTAACAGGGGCGACCGGGGAGCTGTTTTTT.

This clonotype was recorded many times. The rearrangement uses TRBV7-2 and TRBJ2-5; no firm D call. The CDR3 runs to 12 residues. V was trimmed by 5 bases and J by 0 bases, leaving 4 bases between them. The germline gives CDR1 SGHTA, CDR2 FQGNSA. CDR3 in amino acids: CASSPHQETQYF. As DNA, the CDR3 is TGTGCCAGCAGCCCTCACCAAGAGACCCAGTACTTC.